This entry lists 19 T cell receptor beta chains sequenced from one sample in a study of cytomegalovirus exposure and HLA in healthy donors. The PCR had 60 Vbeta and 13 Jbeta primers. Generated by immunoSEQ multiplex PCR, the TCRdb table keeps only in-frame clones and is missing some. This sample has about 70,000 clones; just under 70% occur once, and the top ten carry over 9.5%. The sample was PBMCs. All receptors derive from a woman aged 30 to 39 in good health and CMV-seronegative.

This chain joins TRBV6-5 and TRBJ1-3, with D tentatively TRBD1 (6 bases). Germline V gene lookup returns CDR1 MNHEY and CDR2 SVGAGI. Trimming shortened V by 6 bases and J by 3 bases, and 9 bases separated the two germline ends. The CDR3 extends over 13 amino acids. This CDR3 is CASRTGGGNTIYF. The CDR3 DNA reads TGTGCCAGCAGGACAGGAGGTGGAAACACCATATATTTT.

The chain uses TRBV19 and TRBJ2-7; TRBD2 might be the D (6 bases). Trimming took 2 bases from V and 3 from J, leaving 8 bases between them. The CDR3 has 13 amino acids. Per germline, CDR1 LNHDA and CDR2 SQIVND (reference sequence). CDR3 nucleotide sequence: TGTGCCAGTAGTATATGGAGGGACTACGAGCAGTACTTC. It specifies CASSIWRDYEQYF.

This chain links TRBV11-2 with TRBJ1-1; 9 bases are a match to TRBD1. Germline V gene sequence: CDR1 SGHAT, CDR2 FQNNGV. This CDR3 has 17 residues. J gave up 0 bases and V 0 bases, and 5 bases lay outside the gene matches. The CDR3 DNA reads TGTGCCAGCAGCTTAGAGGGGACAGGGCTTCTGAACACTGAAGCTTTCTTT. It codes for CASSLEGTGLLNTEAFF.

V gene TRBV6-1 combines with J gene TRBJ2-7; D remains unclear. The CDR3 consists of 12 residues. Per the germline V gene, CDR1 is MNHNS and CDR2 is SASEGT. Deletions cut 7 bases from V and 2 bases from J, with 9 bases between. As DNA, the CDR3 is TGTGCCAGCATGGTGAGGCCCTACGAGCAGTACTTC. Amino acids: CASMVRPYEQYF.

V is TRBV7-8 and J is TRBJ1-3; no clear D. In germline, CDR1 is SGHVS, CDR2 FQNEAQ. The CDR3 totals 13 residues. Trimming pared 1 base from V and 4 bases from J, leaving 5 bases between. The CDR3 coding sequence is TGTGCCAGCAGCTTAGGGGAGGGAAACACCATATATTTT. It translates to CASSLGEGNTIYF.

This clone was recorded a few times. CDR3 nucleotides: TGTGCCAGCAGTGACCGGCCAGCCTTCGGGGAGCAGTTCTTC. Translating it yields CASSDRPAFGEQFF. The rearrangement links TRBV6-4 to TRBJ2-1; D gene uncertain. The germline V gene encodes CDR1 MRHNA and CDR2 SNTAGT. The CDR3 spans 14 residues. V was cut by 2 bases and J by 10 bases, with 15 bases left in between.

The chain links TRBV6-4 to TRBJ2-3; TRBD2 agrees at 7 bases. V shed 6 bases and J 4 bases; nucleotides not matched to a gene: 7. The CDR3 runs to 14 residues. Looked up from germline, CDR1 is MRHNA and CDR2 is SNTAGT. The CDR3 reads CASRERGWADTQYF. As DNA, the CDR3 is TGTGCCAGCAGGGAGCGGGGTTGGGCAGATACGCAGTATTTT.

The J gene is TRBJ1-1, the V gene TRBV4-2, with a possible D match to TRBD1 (5 bases). This CDR3 region has 14 residues. Germline loops: CDR1 LGHNA, CDR2 YNFKEQ. The V end was cut by 0 bases, the J end by 11 bases, with 16 bases between. CDR3 nucleotides: TGTGCCAGCAGCCAAGAGAAGGGACTGCCTGGGGCTTTCTTT. Translation gives CASSQEKGLPGAFF.

This chain joins TRBV30 and TRBJ1-5; D uncertain. The V gene's germline CDR1 is GTSNPN and CDR2 SVGIG (reference sequence). The germline V and J ends were trimmed by 2 bases and 4 bases, with 9 bases remaining between them. The CDR3 consists of 13 residues. CDR3 region: CAWSLRANQPQHF. In DNA form, the CDR3 reads TGTGCCTGGAGTTTGCGGGCTAATCAGCCCCAGCATTTT.

V is TRBV6-1 and J is TRBJ1-2; 8 bases fit TRBD1. The germline CDR1 and CDR2 sequences are MNHNS and SASEGT. J was trimmed by 8 bases and V by 7 bases; bases with no gene match: 9. The CDR3 contains 13 residues. The CDR3, as DNA: TGTGCCAGCACCATACAGGGGGATTACGGCTACACCTTC. Residues: CASTIQGDYGYTF.

The chain links TRBV30 to TRBJ1-2; 9 positions match TRBD1. This CDR3 is built from 13 residues. Germline lookup yields CDR1 GTSNPN and CDR2 SVGIG (reference sequence). V lost 1 base to trimming and J lost 6 bases; unmatched junction nucleotides: 3. This chain's CDR3 is CAWSEGTGNGYTF. The CDR3 region has the DNA TGTGCCTGGAGTGAGGGGACAGGGAATGGCTACACCTTC.

The chain has TRBV13 and TRBJ1-2, with D perhaps TRBD1 (6 bases). Germline CDR1 is PRHDT and CDR2 is FYEKMQ (reference sequence). The CDR3 covers 15 residues. Trimming stripped 3 bases from V and 2 bases from J, with 13 bases between. CDR3 DNA: TGTGCCAGCAGCTTCCGGACAGTTGGGAACTATGGCTACACCTTC. Its translation is CASSFRTVGNYGYTF.

This clone came up a few times. The chain joins TRBV2 to TRBJ2-7, with 8 bases matching TRBD1. Trimming cost V 7 bases and J 2 bases; bases outside gene matches: 7. This CDR3 spans 14 amino acids. The germline V gene encodes CDR1 SNHLY and CDR2 FYNNEI. CDR3 nucleotides: TGTGCCAGCACCAGCCGGACAGGGACCTACGAGCAGTACTTC. Translation: CASTSRTGTYEQYF.

The rearrangement joins TRBV7-9 to TRBJ2-1; 8 nucleotides align to TRBD1. In germline, CDR1 is SEHNR, CDR2 FQNEAQ (reference sequence). V was pared by 6 bases and J by 6 bases, with 7 bases of the junction left unmatched. The CDR3 is made up of 14 amino acids. The CDR3, as DNA: TGTGCCAGCAGGGAACGGACAGGGAGCAATGAGCAGTTCTTC. This translates into CASRERTGSNEQFF.

The chain recombines TRBV25-1 with TRBJ1-1; D is unresolved. CDR1 MGHDK and CDR2 SYGVNS come from the germline V gene. The V end was cut by 5 bases, the J end by 2 bases, with 12 bases between. This CDR3 has 14 residues. As DNA, the CDR3 is TGTGCCAGCAGTCAACAGAGAGATAACACTGAAGCTTTCTTT. It specifies CASSQQRDNTEAFF. Together with reference TRBV25-1 and TRBJ1-1, the CDR3 gives the full variable domain: EADIYQTPRYLVIGTGKKITLECSQTMGHDKMYWYQQDPGMELHLIHYSYGVNSTEKGDLSSESTVSRIRTEHFPLTLESARPSHTSQYLCASSQQRDNTEAFFGQGTRLTVV.

This clone was detected a few times. The V call is TRBV18, the J call TRBJ2-1, with 8 bases fitting TRBD1. J was trimmed by 4 bases and V by 2 bases; bases with no gene match: 4. CDR3 length equals 15 residues. Looked up from germline, CDR1 is KGHSH and CDR2 is LQKENI. CDR3 region: CASSPITGGYNEQFF. The CDR3 coding sequence is TGTGCCAGCTCACCAATTACAGGGGGATACAATGAGCAGTTCTTC.

CDR3 protein: CASSYSPQNRGPINYGYTF. CDR3 coding DNA: TGTGCCAGCAGTTATAGCCCCCAGAACAGGGGGCCCATTAACTATGGCTACACCTTC. The chain combines TRBV6-9 with TRBJ1-2; TRBD1 matches at 9 bases. This CDR3 is built from 19 residues. Losses at the gene ends were 2 bases for V and 1 base for J; bases not matched to a gene: 14. Germline V CDR1 and CDR2: MNHGY, SVAAGI.

This clone showed up just a few times. CDR3 sequence (DNA): TGTGCCAGCAGCACCGGCCGGGGAGAGCAGTTCTTC. Residues: CASSTGRGEQFF. The chain employs TRBV27 and TRBJ2-1, with D possibly matching TRBD2 (5 bases). Per the germline V gene, CDR1 is MNHEY and CDR2 is SMNVEV (reference sequence). The CDR3 length is 12 residues. V lost 6 bases, J lost 10 bases, and 13 bases lay in between.

In its sample, this clone was seen once. The CDR3 coding sequence is TGCGCCAGCAGGAAGGATTGGAGGGATACTGAAGCTTTCTTT. As protein: CASRKDWRDTEAFF. The J gene is TRBJ1-1, the V gene TRBV10-1; D uncertain. The CDR3 is 14 residues long. V was cut by 6 bases and J by 5 bases, with 16 bases left in between. CDR1 WNHNN and CDR2 SYGVQD come from the germline V gene (reference sequence).